This T cell receptor beta chain was obtained from a study of T cells after yellow fever vaccination. TCRdb ran MiXCR on the 5' RACE reads and lists one entry per CDR3 protein. The table has more than 250,000 distinct CDR3 sequences, around 6.8% seen once; the top ten hold about 18%. Germline loops: CDR1 SGHNT, CDR2 YYREEE (reference sequence). The CDR3 has 23 residues. Trimming left V 0 bases short and J 0 bases short, with 30 bases between. Points from the study as a whole: Though weaker, the secondary response peaked faster, on day 5 versus 15. The study noted that FACS-sorted repertoires could contain abundant clonotypes contaminating from the bulk population. Only a small proportion of the clonotypes turned up in both the CD4 and the CD8 compartments, likely arising from convergent recombination.

This clonotype has ten or more counts. No antigen is known for it. The source of this sequence is a man between 18 and 29 years old who received the YFV17D yellow fever vaccine. The rearrangement uses TRBV5-4 and TRBJ2-2, with D uncertain. The starting material was PBMCs, obtained around 45 days after the first yellow fever vaccination. CDR3 DNA sequence: TGTGCCAGCAGCTTGGGTCCAGTTAGGTCTTCATGGAACGCAAACGCGAACACCGGGGAGCTGTTTTTT. Protein sequence: CASSLGPVRSSWNANANTGELFF.